Shown below are 11 T cell receptor beta chains from a single sample sequenced in a study of immune evolution from preneoplasia to lung adenocarcinoma. Measured with immunoSEQ multiplex PCR; TCRdb has only the in-frame clones, and not every one. The sample records 3,900 or so clones, around 75% being singletons. The source material was FFPE minimally invasive lung adenocarcinoma tissue. All receptors come from a person aged 55-80 years with lung adenocarcinoma.

The gene calls are TRBV7-6 and TRBJ2-1; possibly TRBD1 or TRBD2 for D (5 bases each). This CDR3 spans 12 amino acids. In germline, CDR1 is SGHVS, CDR2 FNYEAQ. Trimming removed 1 base from V and 10 bases from J, with 8 bases in between. CDR3 bases: TGTGCCAGCAGCTTAGGGGACGAAGAGCAGTTCTTC. Protein: CASSLGDEEQFF. Filled out from reference TRBV7-6 and TRBJ2-1, the complete variable domain reads GAGVSQSPRYKVTKRGQDVALRCDPISGHVSLYWYRQALGQGPEFLTYFNYEAQQDKSGLPNDRFSAERPEGSISTLTIQRTEQRDSAMYRCASSLGDEEQFFGPGTRLTVL.

Points on this clone: Other DNA sequences within the sample encode an identical CDR3. The chain links TRBV5-4 to TRBJ2-7, with a possible D match to TRBD1 (6 bases). With 0 bases removed from V and 1 base from J, the gap between germline ends came to 11 bases. The germline gives CDR1 SGHNT, CDR2 YYREEE (reference sequence). This CDR3 comprises 15 residues. CDR3 nucleotides: TGTGCCAGCAGCTTGGCCAGGGGTCGGTCCTACGAGCAGTACTTC. As protein: CASSLARGRSYEQYF.

By sample fraction, this clone is large. The chain uses TRBV5-8 and TRBJ1-1; D perhaps matches TRBD1 (5 bases). The CDR3 has 13 amino acids. Germline V lookup: CDR1 SGHTS, CDR2 YDEGEE. V was clipped by 2 bases and J by 7 bases, with 12 bases between them. The CDR3, as DNA: TGTGCCAGCAGCTTCCGGGGAAGGGGTGAAGCTTTCTTT. Translated: CASSFRGRGEAFF.

This rearrangement joins TRBV19 to TRBJ2-7; 9 positions match TRBD2. Per germline, CDR1 LNHDA and CDR2 SQIVND (reference sequence). This CDR3 has 15 residues. Trimming removed 3 bases from V and 0 bases from J; junction bases left unmatched: 3. DNA for the CDR3: TGTGCCAGTAGTATGACTAGCGGAAGCTCCTACGAGCAGTACTTC. Protein: CASSMTSGSSYEQYF.

The chain recombines TRBV7-3 with TRBJ1-1, with D perhaps TRBD1 (5 bases). This CDR3 has 13 amino acids. V lost 5 bases to trimming and J lost 6 bases, with 13 bases between them. CDR1 and CDR2 (germline): SGHTA, FQGTGA. The DNA for the CDR3 is TGTGCCAGCAGCCGTACAGGTTGGGCTGAAGCTTTCTTT. It codes for CASSRTGWAEAFF. Supplemented by reference TRBV7-3 and TRBJ1-1, the full variable domain reads GAGVSQTPSNKVTEKGKYVELRCDPISGHTALYWYRQSLGQGPEFLIYFQGTGAADDSGLPNDRFFAVRPEGSVSTLKIQRTERGDSAVYLCASSRTGWAEAFFGQGTRLTVV.

The chain employs TRBV5-1 and TRBJ2-2; D unclear. V lost 1 base and J 1 base, leaving 11 bases between the germline ends. The CDR3 totals 16 residues. The germline CDR1 and CDR2 sequences are SGHRS and YFSETQ. As DNA, the CDR3 is TGCGCCAGCAGCTTGCTACCATCTGAGAACACCGGGGAGCTGTTTTTT. Its protein product is CASSLLPSENTGELFF. The full variable domain, with the rest looked up from reference TRBV5-1 and TRBJ2-2, is KAGVTQTPRYLIKTRGQQVTLSCSPISGHRSVSWYQQTPGQGLQFLFEYFSETQRNKGNFPGRFSGRQFSNSRSEMNVSTLELGDSALYLCASSLLPSENTGELFFGEGSRLTVL.

This chain connects TRBV6-4 to TRBJ2-1; 12 bases line up with TRBD2. From germline, CDR1 is MRHNA and CDR2 SNTAGT. Trimming cost V 6 bases and J 7 bases; bases outside gene matches: 4. The CDR3 has 14 amino acids. The CDR3 sequence is CASRLAGGLNEQFF. Here the CDR3 DNA reads TGTGCCAGCAGACTAGCGGGGGGCCTGAATGAGCAGTTCTTC.

The V call is TRBV7-9, the J call TRBJ2-3; 9 positions match TRBD1. This CDR3 has 17 residues. Germline values: CDR1 SEHNR, CDR2 FQNEAQ (reference sequence). The V and J ends lost 6 bases and 1 base, in that order; junction bases with no gene match: 11. In DNA, the CDR3 is TGTGCCAGCAGTTCCGCGGGACAGGGCGTCGGCACAGATACGCAGTATTTT. It is translated as CASSSAGQGVGTDTQYF.

The chain carries TRBV27 and TRBJ2-7; a weak D match, TRBD1 (5 bases). V shed 0 bases and J shed 2 bases, with 8 bases lying between them. CDR3 size: 14 residues. CDR1 and CDR2 from the germline V gene are MNHEY and SMNVEV (reference sequence). The CDR3 spells CASSLSWGPYEQYF. CDR3 bases: TGTGCCAGCAGTTTATCATGGGGCCCCTACGAGCAGTACTTC.

The CDR3 bases are TGTGCCAGTAGAAGACAGGGATCTGCCGAGCAGTACTTC. Its protein is CASRRQGSAEQYF. The chain combines TRBV19 with TRBJ2-7; 7 bases map to TRBD1. This CDR3 has 13 residues. Looked up from germline, CDR1 is LNHDA and CDR2 is SQIVND (reference sequence). V shed 6 bases, J shed 6 bases, and the junction held 8 bases outside the gene matches.

This clone is large in the sample. The V gene is TRBV7-6, the J gene TRBJ2-5; D is undetermined. The CDR3 length is 14 residues. V shed 1 base and J shed 3 bases, with 9 bases lying between them. Germline CDR1 and CDR2: SGHVS and FNYEAQ. The CDR3 DNA sequence: TGTGCCAGCAGCTTAGTCCCGCCAAAAGAGACCCAGTACTTC. Residues: CASSLVPPKETQYF.